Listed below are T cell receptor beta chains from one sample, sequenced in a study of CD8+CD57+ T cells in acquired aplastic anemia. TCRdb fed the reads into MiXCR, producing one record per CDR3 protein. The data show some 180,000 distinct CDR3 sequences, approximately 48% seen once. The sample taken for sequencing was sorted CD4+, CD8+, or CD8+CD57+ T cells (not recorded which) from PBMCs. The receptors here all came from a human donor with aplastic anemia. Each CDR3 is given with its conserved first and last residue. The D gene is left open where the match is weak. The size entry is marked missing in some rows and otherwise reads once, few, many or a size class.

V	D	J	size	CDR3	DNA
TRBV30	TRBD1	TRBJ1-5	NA	CAWNTGTANQPQHF	TGTGCCTGGAATACGGGGACAGCAAATCAGCCCCAGCATTTT
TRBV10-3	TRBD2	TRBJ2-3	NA	CAISESVKRGHTDTQYF	TGTGCCATCAGCGAGTCTGTTAAGCGGGGGCACACAGATACGCAGTATTTT
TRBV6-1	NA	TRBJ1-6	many	CASGEAGVSSPLHF	TGTGCCAGCGGGGAGGCAGGGGTTAGTTCACCCCTCCACTTT
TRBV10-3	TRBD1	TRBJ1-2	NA	CAMGQFNYGYTF	TGTGCCATGGGACAGTTTAACTATGGCTACACCTTC
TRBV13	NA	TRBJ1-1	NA	CASSYSVVGTEAFF	TGTGCCAGCAGCTATTCGGTGGTAGGCACTGAAGCTTTCTTT
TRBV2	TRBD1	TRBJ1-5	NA	CASRDREGQPQHF	TGTGCCAGCAGGGACAGGGAAGGTCAGCCCCAGCATTTT
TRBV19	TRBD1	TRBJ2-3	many	CASSMKLGQGGTDTQYF	TGTGCCAGTAGTATGAAGCTCGGACAGGGGGGTACAGATACGCAGTATTTT
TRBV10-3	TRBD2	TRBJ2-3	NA	CAISQRGPPTDTQYF	TGTGCCATCAGCCAGCGGGGGCCGCCCACAGATACGCAGTATTTT
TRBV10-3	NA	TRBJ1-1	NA	CAISGGAGAYAFF	TGTGCCATCAGTGGGGGGGCAGGGGCTTATGCTTTCTTT
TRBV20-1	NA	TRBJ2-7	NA	CSAGSDRNYEQYF	TGCAGTGCCGGGAGCGACAGGAACTACGAGCAGTACTTC
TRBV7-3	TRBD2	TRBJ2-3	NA	CASSLLVTGGADTQYF	TGTGCCAGCAGCTTATTAGTAACGGGAGGAGCGGATACGCAGTATTTT
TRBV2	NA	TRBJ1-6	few	CASTYGGMRINSPLHF	TGTGCCAGCACCTACGGGGGGATGAGGATTAATTCACCCCTCCACTTT
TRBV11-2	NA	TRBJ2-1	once	CASSLRLWDPDRDEQFF	TGTGCCAGCAGCTTACGCTTGTGGGACCCGGACCGGGATGAGCAGTTCTTC
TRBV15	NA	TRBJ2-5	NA	CATSRDGRGQETQYF	TGTGCCACCAGCAGAGATGGAAGGGGGCAAGAGACCCAGTACTTC
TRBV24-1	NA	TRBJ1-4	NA	CATRANEKLFF	TGTGCCACCAGAGCTAATGAAAAACTGTTTTTT
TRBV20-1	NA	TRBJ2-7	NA	CSAGPSSYEQYF	TGCAGTGCTGGTCCCTCGAGCTACGAGCAGTACTTC
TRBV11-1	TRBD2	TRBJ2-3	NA	CASSLGQLAGGITDTQYF	TGTGCCAGCAGCTTAGGCCAACTAGCGGGGGGGATCACAGATACGCAGTATTTT
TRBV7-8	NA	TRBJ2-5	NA	CASSLVRAETQYF	TGTGCCAGCAGCTTAGTCAGGGCGGAGACCCAGTACTTC
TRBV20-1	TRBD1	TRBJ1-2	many	CSAKQGGVSYTF	TGCAGTGCTAAACAGGGGGGAGTTAGCTACACCTTC
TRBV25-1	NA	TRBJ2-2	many	CASSDSGAANTGELFF	TGTGCCAGCAGTGATTCAGGGGCCGCTAACACCGGGGAGCTGTTTTTT
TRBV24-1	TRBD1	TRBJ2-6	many	CATSDPTGPGANVLTF	TGTGCCACCAGTGACCCGACAGGGCCTGGGGCCAACGTCCTGACTTTC
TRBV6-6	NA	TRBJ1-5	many	CASSYGDSNQPQHF	TGTGCCAGCAGTTACGGGGACAGCAATCAGCCCCAGCATTTT
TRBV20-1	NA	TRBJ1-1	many	CSARDQGSNTEAFF	TGCAGTGCTAGAGATCAGGGCTCGAACACTGAAGCTTTCTTT
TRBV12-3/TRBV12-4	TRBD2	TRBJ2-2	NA	CASSLAGVNTGELFF	TGTGCCAGCAGTCTAGCGGGCGTCAACACCGGGGAGCTGTTTTTT
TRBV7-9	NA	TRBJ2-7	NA	CASSAIYEQYF	TGTGCCAGCAGCGCCATCTACGAGCAGTACTTC
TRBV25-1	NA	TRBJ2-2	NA	CASSKTSVTGELFF	TGTGCCAGCAGTAAAACATCGGTCACCGGGGAGCTGTTTTTT
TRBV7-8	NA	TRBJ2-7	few	CASTLVVGEQYF	TGTGCCAGCACGCTAGTCGTCGGCGAGCAGTACTTC
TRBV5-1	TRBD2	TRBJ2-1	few	CASAQLASGGANNEQFF	TGCGCCAGCGCCCAGTTGGCTAGCGGGGGGGCCAACAATGAGCAGTTCTTC